Following are 12 T cell receptor beta chains from one sample sequenced in a study of PD-1 blockade in classical Hodgkin lymphoma. This table comes from immunoSEQ multiplex PCR, and its TCRdb copy is limited to in-frame clones, with some not included. The table shows 40,000 to 45,000 clones, with approximately 78% occurring only once. Relapse after autologous stem cell transplantation occurred in every patient, and brentuximab vedotin exposure varied. Sequenced here: peripheral blood mononuclear cells (PBMCs), sampled at baseline. The source is a human donor with classical Hodgkin lymphoma.

This sequence joins TRBV18 and TRBJ1-2; no clear D. The V end was cut by 0 bases, the J end by 7 bases, with 12 bases between. Germline V CDR1 and CDR2: KGHSH, LQKENI. CDR3 length equals 14 residues. CDR3 amino acids: CASSPPLAGSGYTF. The CDR3 region has the DNA TGTGCCAGCTCACCACCCCTGGCAGGTAGTGGCTACACCTTC.

The chain uses TRBV2 and TRBJ1-3; no clear D gene. This CDR3 contains 14 residues. CDR1 is SNHLY and CDR2 is FYNNEI in the germline V gene. Trimming shortened V by 5 bases and J by 0 bases, and 8 bases separated the two germline ends. CDR3 sequence: CASSLDLSGNTIYF. The CDR3 nucleotides are TGTGCCAGCAGTTTGGACCTCTCTGGAAACACCATATATTTT.

The chain recombines TRBV6-6 with TRBJ1-5; 9 bases map to TRBD1. The V and J ends lost 7 bases and 7 bases, in that order; junction bases with no gene match: 14. This CDR3 contains 16 residues. CDR1 is MNHNY, CDR2 SVGAGI, per germline (reference sequence). The CDR3 DNA follows: TGTGCCAGCAACGTCCCGGGACAGGGCCACGGACAGCCCCAGCATTTT. This sequence encodes CASNVPGQGHGQPQHF.

The gene calls are TRBV18 and TRBJ2-7; D is perhaps TRBD1 (6 bases). CDR3 size: 15 residues. Germline assignment: CDR1 KGHSH and CDR2 LQKENI. The ends were cut back, 0 bases at V and 3 bases at J, with 12 bases in the middle. For the CDR3, the DNA is TGTGCCAGCTCACCACCTGACAGGTACCTCTACGAGCAGTACTTC. Protein product: CASSPPDRYLYEQYF.

V usage is TRBV4-3 and J usage is TRBJ1-4; 8 nucleotides line up with TRBD1. Unmatched junction bases numbered 11, after V lost 4 bases and J lost 7 bases. The CDR3 runs to 16 residues. The germline V gene has CDR1 LGHNA and CDR2 YSLEER. The CDR3 region is CASSPNQGAPVEKLFF. In DNA form, the CDR3 reads TGCGCCAGCAGCCCGAACCAGGGGGCGCCTGTTGAAAAACTGTTTTTT.

The genes are TRBV7-6 and TRBJ2-5, with D possibly being TRBD2 (5 bases). The V and J ends lost 0 bases and 9 bases respectively, with 14 bases between them. Germline V CDR1 and CDR2: SGHVS, FNYEAQ. This CDR3 has 14 amino acids. The CDR3 region is CASSLAINDGAQYF. The CDR3 DNA reads as TGTGCCAGCAGCTTAGCCATCAATGACGGGGCCCAGTACTTC. The entire variable domain, with the rest obtained from reference TRBV7-6 and TRBJ2-5, is as follows: GAGVSQSPRYKVTKRGQDVALRCDPISGHVSLYWYRQALGQGPEFLTYFNYEAQQDKSGLPNDRFSAERPEGSISTLTIQRTEQRDSAMYRCASSLAINDGAQYFGPGTRLLVL.

V is TRBV9 and J is TRBJ2-1; weak D call: TRBD1 (6 bases). Trimming left V 3 bases short and J 4 bases short, with 11 bases between. Germline-derived CDR1 and CDR2 are SGDLS and YYNGEE. The length of the CDR3 is 14 residues. The CDR3 nucleotides read TGTGCCAGCAGCGCCCCCCAGGGGTACAATGAGCAGTTCTTC. The encoded protein is CASSAPQGYNEQFF.

The chain links TRBV9 to TRBJ1-6; D is uncertain. CDR3 length equals 15 residues. V gave up 0 bases and J gave up 9 bases, with 13 bases separating them. Per the germline V gene, CDR1 is SGDLS and CDR2 is YYNGEE. CDR3 coding DNA: TGTGCCAGCAGCGTAGAACCAGGCGCAGGTTCACCCCTCCACTTT. As protein: CASSVEPGAGSPLHF.

This clone was observed a few times. The chain has TRBV19 and TRBJ1-1; D is unclear. This CDR3 is built from 13 residues. Deletions cut 7 bases from V and 5 bases from J, with 14 bases between. Germline assignment: CDR1 LNHDA and CDR2 SQIVND (reference sequence). CDR3 in amino acids: CASTGEIQTEAFF. The DNA for the CDR3 is TGTGCCAGTACTGGGGAAATCCAGACTGAAGCTTTCTTT.

This clone has more than one count but fewer than ten. J is TRBJ2-1 and V is TRBV6-5, with 10 nucleotides matching TRBD1. V was clipped by 5 bases and J by 10 bases; unmatched bases: 5. CDR3 length: 13 residues. Germline V gene data show CDR1 as MNHEY and CDR2 as SVGAGI. This CDR3 reads CASSTGQGREQFF. DNA for the CDR3: TGTGCCAGCAGTACGGGACAGGGGCGCGAGCAGTTCTTC.

This clone was picked up a small number of times. V and J are TRBV6-5 and TRBJ2-2, with 10 positions matching TRBD2. Trimming cost V 4 bases and J 1 base; bases outside gene matches: 3. The CDR3 length is 16 residues. Germline CDR1 MNHEY, CDR2 SVGAGI. The CDR3 sequence: CASSLLAGGNTGELFF. In DNA form, the CDR3 reads TGTGCCAGCAGTTTATTAGCGGGGGGGAACACCGGGGAGCTGTTTTTT.

The table lists this clone with a few counts. The V call is TRBV7-9, the J call TRBJ1-4; TRBD1 aligns across 8 bases. With V trimmed by 5 bases and J by 7 bases, 6 bases remained unmatched. The CDR3 has 14 amino acids. Germline lookup yields CDR1 SEHNR and CDR2 FQNEAQ (reference sequence). CDR3 sequence reads: CASSDRGGAEKLFF. CDR3 DNA: TGTGCCAGCAGCGACAGGGGAGGGGCTGAAAAACTGTTTTTT.